A single sample is the source of the 10 T cell receptor beta chains below, sequenced in a study of read filtering for tumor transcriptome and immune sequencing. This library used 300 to 450 ng RNA and molecular barcoded adaptors spanning alpha/delta and beta/gamma chains. TCRdb processed the reads anew with MiXCR; each CDR3 protein has one entry. The sample lists about 86,000 distinct CDR3 sequences, around an eighth occurring once. The sample consisted of a population of CD138-negative cells sorted from bone marrow. These receptors all stem from a donor aged 40 or older with multiple myeloma.

In its sample, this clonotype was seen a few times. It may be a read error: a sequence one base away is much more abundant. This chain links TRBV6-6 with TRBJ2-1; D uncertain. The CDR3 runs 14 residues. Germline assignment: CDR1 MNHNY and CDR2 SVGAGI (reference sequence). For the CDR3, the DNA is TGTGCCAGCAGTAGGCGTTCCGAGGCCAATGGGCAGTTCTTC. Translation: CASSRRSEANGQFF.

The sample holds many counts of this clonotype. V usage is TRBV19 and J usage is TRBJ2-3, with TRBD2 as a possible D gene (6 bases). The ends were cut back, 3 bases at V and 5 bases at J, with 12 bases in the middle. The germline gives CDR1 LNHDA, CDR2 SQIVND (reference sequence). This CDR3 has 14 amino acids. The CDR3 region has the DNA TGTGCCAGTAGTATTCGGGAGACCATAGATACGCAGTATTTT. As protein: CASSIRETIDTQYF.

This clonotype was counted many times. The chain carries TRBV11-2 and TRBJ2-1; TRBD2 aligns across 7 bases. The V gene end was trimmed by 5 bases and the J gene end by 6 bases; junction bases not matched to a gene: 7. The CDR3 has 14 amino acids. Germline V gene lookup returns CDR1 SGHAT and CDR2 FQNNGV. CDR3 nucleotides: TGTGCCAGCAGCCTAAGGCTAGCGGCCAATGAGCAGTTCTTC. Translated, it gives CASSLRLAANEQFF.

In its sample, this clonotype was seen many times. The chain links TRBV19 to TRBJ2-1; no clear D. This CDR3 is built from 12 residues. The V gene's germline CDR1 is LNHDA and CDR2 SQIVND (reference sequence). Trimming stripped 3 bases from V and 7 bases from J, with 7 bases between. The CDR3 is CASSILGNEQFF. DNA of the CDR3: TGTGCCAGTAGTATCTTGGGGAATGAGCAGTTCTTC.

This clonotype was picked up many times. The V gene is TRBV10-3, the J gene TRBJ2-5, with 11 positions matching TRBD2. Germline-derived CDR1 and CDR2 are ENHRY and SYGVKD. There are 18 residues in the CDR3. Germline trimming cut 4 bases from V and 2 bases from J; bases unmatched to any gene: 12. CDR3 residues: CAISGHPGLAAGQETQYF. The CDR3 DNA follows: TGTGCCATCAGTGGACATCCGGGACTAGCGGCTGGTCAAGAGACCCAGTACTTC.

The V gene is TRBV29-1, the J gene TRBJ2-3, with D possibly matching TRBD2 (7 bases). The germline V and J ends were trimmed by 6 bases and 3 bases, with 19 bases remaining between them. The CDR3 spans 15 residues. Germline CDR1 is SQVTM and CDR2 is ANQGSEA. The CDR3 region is CSVVQGRGGTDTQYF. CDR3 in DNA: TGCAGCGTCGTTCAAGGAAGGGGGGGGACAGATACGCAGTATTTT.

This clonotype was recorded at least ten times. The genes are TRBV19 and TRBJ2-7; possible D gene TRBD1, 5 bases. The V and J ends lost 6 bases and 5 bases respectively, with 14 bases between them. Per germline, CDR1 LNHDA and CDR2 SQIVND (reference sequence). This CDR3 contains 13 residues. This CDR3 reads CASSAQVSNEQYF. The CDR3 bases are TGTGCCAGTAGCGCACAGGTGAGCAACGAGCAGTACTTC.

At least ten counts were recorded for this clonotype. This chain uses TRBV7-2 with TRBJ1-2, with TRBD1 identical over 7 bases. Germline CDR1 SGHTA, CDR2 FQGNSA. The CDR3 is made up of 15 amino acids. The junction had 7 bases not matched to a gene; V was cut back by 4 bases and J by 2 bases. The CDR3 coding sequence is TGTGCCAGCAGCTCGATGACAGGGTACAACTATGGCTACACCTTC. Amino acids: CASSSMTGYNYGYTF.

The table lists this clonotype with many counts. J is TRBJ2-7 and V is TRBV7-2; D not certain. CDR3 length: 13 amino acids. Germline V CDR1 and CDR2: SGHTA, FQGNSA. Trimming stripped 1 base from V and 4 bases from J, with 8 bases between. CDR3 region: CASSLEVRYEQYF. DNA of the CDR3: TGTGCCAGCAGCTTAGAAGTCCGGTACGAGCAGTACTTC.

In this sample, this clonotype turned up a few times. A much larger clonotype is one base distant, so this may be a read error. The V and J genes are TRBV6-6 and TRBJ2-1; 10 bases map to TRBD1. This CDR3 is built from 16 residues. The germline V gene encodes CDR1 MNHNY and CDR2 SVGAGI (reference sequence). The chain's CDR3 is CASSGDRGPSYNGQFF. The CDR3, as DNA: TGTGCCAGCAGCGGGGACAGGGGACCTTCCTACAATGGGCAGTTCTTC.